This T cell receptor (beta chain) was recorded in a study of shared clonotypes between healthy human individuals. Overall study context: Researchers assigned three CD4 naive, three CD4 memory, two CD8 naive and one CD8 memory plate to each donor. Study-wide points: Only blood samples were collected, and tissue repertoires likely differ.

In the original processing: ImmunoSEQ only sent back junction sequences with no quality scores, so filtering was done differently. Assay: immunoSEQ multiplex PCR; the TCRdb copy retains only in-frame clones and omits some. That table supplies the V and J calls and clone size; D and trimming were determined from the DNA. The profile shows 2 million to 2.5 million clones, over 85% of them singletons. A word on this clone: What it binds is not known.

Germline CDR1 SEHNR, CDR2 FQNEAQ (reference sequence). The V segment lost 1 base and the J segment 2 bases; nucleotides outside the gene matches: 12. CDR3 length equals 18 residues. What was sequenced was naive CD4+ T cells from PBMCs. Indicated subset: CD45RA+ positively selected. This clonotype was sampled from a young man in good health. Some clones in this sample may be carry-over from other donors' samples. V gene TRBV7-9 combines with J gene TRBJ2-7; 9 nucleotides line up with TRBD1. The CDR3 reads CASSLDPGQGGDPYEQYF. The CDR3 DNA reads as TGTGCCAGCAGCTTAGACCCGGGACAGGGCGGGGACCCCTACGAGCAGTACTTC. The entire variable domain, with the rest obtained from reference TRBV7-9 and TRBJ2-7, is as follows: DTGVSQNPRHKITKRGQNVTFRCDPISEHNRLYWYRQTLGQGPEFLTYFQNEAQLEKSRLLSDRFSAERPKGSFSTLEIQRTEQGDSAMYLCASSLDPGQGGDPYEQYFGPGTRLTVT.